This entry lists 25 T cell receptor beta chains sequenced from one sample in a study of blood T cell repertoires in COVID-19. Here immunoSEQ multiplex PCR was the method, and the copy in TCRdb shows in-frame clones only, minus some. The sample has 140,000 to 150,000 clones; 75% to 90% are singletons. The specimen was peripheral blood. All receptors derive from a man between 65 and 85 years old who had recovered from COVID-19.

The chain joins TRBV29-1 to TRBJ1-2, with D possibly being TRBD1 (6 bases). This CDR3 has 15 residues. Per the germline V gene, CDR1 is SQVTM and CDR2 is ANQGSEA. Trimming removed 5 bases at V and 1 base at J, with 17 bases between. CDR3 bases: TGCAGCGTTCAGGCCAGGGGTGTAGGTAACTATGGCTACACCTTC. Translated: CSVQARGVGNYGYTF.

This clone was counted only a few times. The CDR3 bases are TGTGCCAGCAGTGCCCGGTCCAGGGGGGAGCTGTTTTTT. The encoded protein is CASSARSRGELFF. The chain carries TRBV25-1 and TRBJ2-2, with D uncertain. V lost 4 bases, J lost 8 bases, and 11 bases lay in between. This CDR3 is 13 amino acids long. The germline V gene has CDR1 MGHDK and CDR2 SYGVNS.

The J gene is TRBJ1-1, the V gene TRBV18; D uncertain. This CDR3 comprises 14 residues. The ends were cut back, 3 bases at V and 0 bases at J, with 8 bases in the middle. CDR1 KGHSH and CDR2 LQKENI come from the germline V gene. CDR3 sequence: CASSPSLMNTEAFF. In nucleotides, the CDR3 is TGTGCCAGCTCACCGAGCCTCATGAACACTGAAGCTTTCTTT. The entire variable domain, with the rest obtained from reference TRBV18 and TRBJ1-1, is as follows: NAGVMQNPRHLVRRRGQEARLRCSPMKGHSHVYWYRQLPEEGLKFMVYLQKENIIDESGMPKERFSAEFPKEGPSILRIQQVVRGDSAAYFCASSPSLMNTEAFFGQGTRLTVV.

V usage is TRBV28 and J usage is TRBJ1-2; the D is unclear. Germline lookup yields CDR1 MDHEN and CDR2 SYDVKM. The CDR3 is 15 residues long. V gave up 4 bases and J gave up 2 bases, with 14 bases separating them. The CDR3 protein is CASSSLTAANYGYTF. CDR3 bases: TGTGCCAGCAGTTCACTGACGGCAGCGAACTATGGCTACACCTTC.

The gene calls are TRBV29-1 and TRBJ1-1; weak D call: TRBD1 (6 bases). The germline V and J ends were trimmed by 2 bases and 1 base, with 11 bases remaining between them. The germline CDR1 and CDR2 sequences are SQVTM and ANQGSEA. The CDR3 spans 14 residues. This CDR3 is CSVERVRGNTEAFF. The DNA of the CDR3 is TGCAGCGTTGAACGGGTCAGGGGGAACACTGAAGCTTTCTTT.

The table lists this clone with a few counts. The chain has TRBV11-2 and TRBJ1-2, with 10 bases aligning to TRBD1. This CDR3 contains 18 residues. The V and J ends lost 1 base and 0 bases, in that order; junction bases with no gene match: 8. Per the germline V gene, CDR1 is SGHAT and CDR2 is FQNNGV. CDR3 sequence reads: CASSLVLGQGQTNYGYTF. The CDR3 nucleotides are TGTGCCAGCAGCTTAGTTCTGGGACAGGGGCAGACTAACTATGGCTACACCTTC.

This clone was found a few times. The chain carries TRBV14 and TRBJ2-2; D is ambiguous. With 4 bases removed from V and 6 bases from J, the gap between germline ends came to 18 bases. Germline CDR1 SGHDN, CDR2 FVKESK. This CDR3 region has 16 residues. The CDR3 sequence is CASSRRSALDPGELFF. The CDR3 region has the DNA TGTGCCAGCAGCCGCAGATCGGCCCTAGATCCCGGGGAGCTGTTTTTT.

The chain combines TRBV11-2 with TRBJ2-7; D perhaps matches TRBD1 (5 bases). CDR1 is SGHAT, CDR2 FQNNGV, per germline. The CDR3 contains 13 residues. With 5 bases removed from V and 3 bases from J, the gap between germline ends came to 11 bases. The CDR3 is CASSEGAIYEQYF. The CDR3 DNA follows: TGTGCCAGCAGCGAAGGGGCAATCTACGAGCAGTACTTC.

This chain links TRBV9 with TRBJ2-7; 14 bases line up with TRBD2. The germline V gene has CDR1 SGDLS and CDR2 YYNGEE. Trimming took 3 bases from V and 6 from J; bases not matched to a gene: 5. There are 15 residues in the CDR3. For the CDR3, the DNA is TGTGCCAGCAGCGGAGGGACTAGCGGGAGTTTCGAGCAGTACTTC. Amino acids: CASSGGTSGSFEQYF.

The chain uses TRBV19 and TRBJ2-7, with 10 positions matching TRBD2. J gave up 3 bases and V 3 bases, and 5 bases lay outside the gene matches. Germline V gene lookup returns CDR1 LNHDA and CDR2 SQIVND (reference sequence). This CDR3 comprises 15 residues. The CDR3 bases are TGTGCCAGTAGTATTTTCCTAGCGGGAGTCTACGAGCAGTACTTC. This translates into CASSIFLAGVYEQYF. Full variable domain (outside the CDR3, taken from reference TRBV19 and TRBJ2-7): DGGITQSPKYLFRKEGQNVTLSCEQNLNHDAMYWYRQDPGQGLRLIYYSQIVNDFQKGDIAEGYSVSREKKESFPLTVTSAQKNPTAFYLCASSIFLAGVYEQYFGPGTRLTVT.

CDR3 amino acids: CSASGAGITDTQYF. In DNA, the CDR3 is TGCAGTGCTAGTGGGGCCGGGATCACAGATACGCAGTATTTT. This sequence joins TRBV20-1 and TRBJ2-3; D may match TRBD1 or TRBD2 (5 bases each). The germline V and J ends were trimmed by 3 bases and 2 bases, with 12 bases remaining between them. The germline CDR1 and CDR2 sequences are DFQATT and SNEGSKA (reference sequence). The CDR3 runs 14 residues.

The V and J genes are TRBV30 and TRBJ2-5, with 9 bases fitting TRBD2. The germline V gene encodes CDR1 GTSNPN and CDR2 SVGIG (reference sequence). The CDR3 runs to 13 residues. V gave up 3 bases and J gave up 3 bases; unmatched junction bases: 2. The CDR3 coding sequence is TGTGCCTGGAGGACTAGCGGTAAAGAGACCCAGTACTTC. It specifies CAWRTSGKETQYF.

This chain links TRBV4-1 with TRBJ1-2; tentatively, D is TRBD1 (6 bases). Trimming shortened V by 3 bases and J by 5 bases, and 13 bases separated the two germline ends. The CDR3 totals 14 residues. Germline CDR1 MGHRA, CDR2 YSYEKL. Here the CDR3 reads CASSQTDSAYGYTF. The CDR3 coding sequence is TGCGCCAGCAGCCAGACGGACAGTGCATATGGCTACACCTTC.

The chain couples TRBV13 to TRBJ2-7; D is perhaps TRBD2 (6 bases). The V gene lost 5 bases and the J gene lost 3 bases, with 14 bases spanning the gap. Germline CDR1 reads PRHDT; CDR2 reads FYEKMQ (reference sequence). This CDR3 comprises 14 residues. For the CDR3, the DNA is TGTGCCAGCAGCCCCGGTAGCGGCGACTACGAGCAGTACTTC. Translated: CASSPGSGDYEQYF.

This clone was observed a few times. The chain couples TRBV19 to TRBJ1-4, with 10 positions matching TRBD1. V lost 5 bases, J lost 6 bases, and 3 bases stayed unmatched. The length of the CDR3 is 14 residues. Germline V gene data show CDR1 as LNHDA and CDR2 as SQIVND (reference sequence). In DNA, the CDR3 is TGTGCCAGTAGTGCCGACAGGGGGCATGAAAAACTGTTTTTT. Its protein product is CASSADRGHEKLFF.

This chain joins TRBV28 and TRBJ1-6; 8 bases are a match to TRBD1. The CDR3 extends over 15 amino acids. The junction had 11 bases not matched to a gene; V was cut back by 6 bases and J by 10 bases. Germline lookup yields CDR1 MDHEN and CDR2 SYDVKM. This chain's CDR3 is CASRPTTGAGSPLHF. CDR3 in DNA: TGTGCCAGCAGACCTACGACAGGGGCAGGCTCACCCCTCCACTTT.

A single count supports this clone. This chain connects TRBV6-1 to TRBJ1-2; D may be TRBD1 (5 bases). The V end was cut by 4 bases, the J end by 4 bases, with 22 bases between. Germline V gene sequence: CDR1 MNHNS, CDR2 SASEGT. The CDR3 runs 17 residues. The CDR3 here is CASSGGEQAEAIYGYTF. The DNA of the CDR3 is TGTGCCAGCAGTGGGGGGGAACAGGCAGAAGCAATCTATGGCTACACCTTC.

The CDR3 sequence is CASSQESGGGYGYTF. As DNA, the CDR3 is TGTGCCAGCAGCCAAGAATCCGGGGGGGGTTATGGCTACACCTTC. The chain combines TRBV3-1 (or the pseudogene TRBV3-2) with TRBJ1-2; D is perhaps TRBD1 (5 bases). This CDR3 region has 15 residues. Germline V CDR1 and CDR2: LGHDT, YNNKEL (reference sequence). Trimming shortened V by 0 bases and J by 5 bases, and 13 bases separated the two germline ends.

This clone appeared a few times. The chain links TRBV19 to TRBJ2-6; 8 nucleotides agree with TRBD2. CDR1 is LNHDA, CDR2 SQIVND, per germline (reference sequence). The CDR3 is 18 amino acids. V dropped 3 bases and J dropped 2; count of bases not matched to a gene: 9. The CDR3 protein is CASSISGAGAPGANVLTF. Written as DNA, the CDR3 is TGTGCCAGTAGTATCTCGGGAGCGGGAGCCCCTGGGGCCAACGTCCTGACTTTC.

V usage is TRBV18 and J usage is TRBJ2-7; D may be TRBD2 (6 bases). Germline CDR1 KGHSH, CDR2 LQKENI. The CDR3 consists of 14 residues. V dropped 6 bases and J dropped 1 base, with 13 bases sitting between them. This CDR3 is CASSPSESSYEQYF. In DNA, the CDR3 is TGTGCCAGCTCTCCTAGCGAGAGTTCCTACGAGCAGTACTTC.

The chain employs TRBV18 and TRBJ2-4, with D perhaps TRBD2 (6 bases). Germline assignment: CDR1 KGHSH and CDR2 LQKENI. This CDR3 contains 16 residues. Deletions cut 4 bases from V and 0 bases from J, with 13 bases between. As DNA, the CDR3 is TGTGCCAGCTCACGCGGGCCGGGGGTAGCCAAAAACATTCAGTACTTC. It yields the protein CASSRGPGVAKNIQYF.

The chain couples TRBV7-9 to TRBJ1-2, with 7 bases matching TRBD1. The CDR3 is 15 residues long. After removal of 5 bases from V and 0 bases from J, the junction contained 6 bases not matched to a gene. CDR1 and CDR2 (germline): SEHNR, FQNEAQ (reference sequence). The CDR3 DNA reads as TGTGCCAGCAGCCTCGGACAGGACGCTAACTATGGCTACACCTTC. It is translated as CASSLGQDANYGYTF.

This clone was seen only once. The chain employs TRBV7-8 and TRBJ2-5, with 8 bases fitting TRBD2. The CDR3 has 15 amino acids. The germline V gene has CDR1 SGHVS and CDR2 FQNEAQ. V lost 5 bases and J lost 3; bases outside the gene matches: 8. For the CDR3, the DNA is TGTGCCAGCAGCGCGACCGGGACTAGTGAAGAGACCCAGTACTTC. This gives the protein CASSATGTSEETQYF.

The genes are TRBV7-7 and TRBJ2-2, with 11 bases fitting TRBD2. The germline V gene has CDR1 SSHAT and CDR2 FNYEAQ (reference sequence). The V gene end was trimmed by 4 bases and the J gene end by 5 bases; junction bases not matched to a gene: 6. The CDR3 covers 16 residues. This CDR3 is CASSSTSGSATGELFF. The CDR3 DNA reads TGTGCCAGCAGCTCAACTAGCGGGAGTGCGACCGGGGAGCTGTTTTTT.

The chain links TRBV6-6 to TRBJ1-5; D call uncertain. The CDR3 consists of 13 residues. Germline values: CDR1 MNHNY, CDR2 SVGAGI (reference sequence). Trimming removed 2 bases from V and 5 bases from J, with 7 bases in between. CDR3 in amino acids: CASSYTTYQPQHF. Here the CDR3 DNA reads TGTGCCAGCAGTTACACCACATATCAGCCCCAGCATTTT.